The clone carrying this T cell receptor (beta chain) was picked up a small number of times. The data were obtained in a study of blood T cell repertoires in COVID-19. Study-wide background: Sites in the United States, Italy and Spain provided acute and convalescent COVID-19 samples. Sources were T cells, B-cell-depleted T cells, or PBMCs; the material itself was cDNA or gDNA.

Original processing methods: Reference gene primer amplification gave estimated nucleated cell counts. Method: immunoSEQ multiplex PCR; TCRdb's copy keeps in-frame clones and lacks some. Clone size and the V and J calls come from that table; the DNA yielded D and trimming. Here the sample spans 150,000 or so clones, 80% being singletons. The germline gives CDR1 SGHKS, CDR2 YYEKEE (reference sequence). This CDR3 has 14 residues. J was trimmed by 7 bases and V by 4 bases; bases with no gene match: 3. J is TRBJ1-6 and V is TRBV5-5; 9 nucleotides agree with TRBD1. The sequenced material came from peripheral blood. The sequence was obtained from a man in his 60s with acute or convalescent COVID-19. The CDR3 DNA is TGTGCCAGCAGCGCCGGACAGGGGAATTCACCCCTCCACTTT. This translates into CASSAGQGNSPLHF. The whole variable domain, remainder taken from reference TRBV5-5 and TRBJ1-6, is DAGVTQSPTHLIKTRGQQVTLRCSPISGHKSVSWYQQVLGQGPQFIFQYYEKEERGRGNFPDRFSARQFPNYSSELNVNALLLGDSALYLCASSAGQGNSPLHFGNGTRLTVT.